This TCR beta chain was captured by sequencing in a study of T cell responses to AZD1222 COVID-19 vaccine. Study in general: Second doses that came at about 4 or about 12 weeks were put together.

The CDR3 is 16 amino acids. Germline trimming cut 8 bases from V and 3 bases from J; bases unmatched to any gene: 12. Germline lookup yields CDR1 MDHEN and CDR2 SYDVKM. Study results and limitations: Reportedly, nearly half of unique spike TCRs recognized epitopes outside B.1.351/B.1.1.7 mutations. When two AZD1222 doses had been given, Spike-specific TCR breadth and depth rose.

In the case of this clone: What it binds is unknown.

Libraries were prepared by immunoSEQ multiplex PCR; TCRdb keeps only in-frame clonotypes and omits some of them. The table has roughly 150,000 clones, approximately 89% seen once. The chain carries TRBV28 and TRBJ1-3; 8 bases line up with TRBD1. Source: peripheral blood, taken on day 0 of AZD1222 vaccination. The sequence came from an adult in good health. In DNA form, the CDR3 reads TGTGCCAGCTCGTCGGTCTGGGGGACAGGTGGAAACACCATATATTTT. Its translation is CASSSVWGTGGNTIYF.